This T cell receptor (beta chain) was recovered during a study of Graves' ophthalmopathy and Graves' hyperthyroidism (dated by TCRdb to 2016 to 2019). Turning to the overall study: Peripheral blood was collected before any treatment was given, at the time of initial diagnosis. TCR beta repertoire signatures were used to distinguish Graves' ophthalmopathy from Graves' hyperthyroidism and to predict progression to ophthalmopathy. In total, under 150 blood samples were TCR-sequenced: approximately 42 ophthalmopathy, over 70 hyperthyroidism and some 17 hyperthyroidism-to-ophthalmopathy patients. To explore V-J signatures distinguishing ophthalmopathy from hyperthyroidism, a discovery set of 100 patients (43 ophthalmopathy, 55 to 60 stable hyperthyroidism) was enrolled. For independent validation, a separate cohort was made up of approximately 19 hyperthyroidism patients plus 17 patients who later progressed from hyperthyroidism to ophthalmopathy. In more than five hyperthyroidism patients, T-cell repertoires of thyroid tissue and blood were compared. Following sample collection, hyperthyroidism patients were given methimazole at a starting dose of 30 mg daily, and ophthalmopathy patients were given high-dose intravenous methylprednisolone. The approximately 100 discovery patients were divided at random into training and test sets in a 7:3 ratio. The full study reports these points: Most of the expanded thyroid clonotypes with a frequency above 0.001 were also detected in blood, and it was suggested that the thyroid immune response may be reflected by blood repertoires. In validation, the model predicted ophthalmopathy progression with more than 55% sensitivity and 72.22% specificity; approximately 12 predicted patients were CT-confirmed with GO in a median of 6.5 months. No statistical method was used to predetermine the sample size, and group allocation was not hidden from the investigators. In cross-validation, the 13-signature model distinguished ophthalmopathy from stable hyperthyroidism with approximately 90% sensitivity and roughly 81% specificity, while in the test set the corresponding values were about 80% and 75%.

This clonotype appeared many times. The antigen it recognizes is unknown. The input lacks base qualities; no much larger clone sits a single base away. For repertoire sequencing, the TCR beta CDR3 regions were amplified from RNA transcripts. HTBI primers and the Qiagen OneStep RT-PCR kit were used in a first-round RT-PCR, which was followed by a second-round multiplex PCR, size selection and purification. Libraries were sequenced on an Illumina HiSeq2000 using paired-end 100 bp reads. On the authors' methods: SOAPnuke was used to process the reads, removing any read that contained adapters or uncalled bases, had a mean Phred below 15, or lacked an exact match to the constant primer or identifier. COPE v1.2.5 was used to merge high-quality paired reads. Each unique nucleotide sequence was treated as a clonotype, and MiTCR v1.1 was used to align the clonotypes to the IMGT TRB V, D and J references. The analysis was limited to V-J combinations with a frequency above 0.0001, which together covered just over 98% of the repertoires. A TCR clonal expansion and chaos score per V-J combination was defined as the ratio of F50 clonal expansion to chaos observed in the TCRdist matrix. Features were reduced by Welch's t-statistics and random forest to around 14 V-J combinations, which fed a naive Bayes classifier. Thyroid-blood repertoire similarity was quantified with the Morisita-Horn index. The public reads were reprocessed in TCRdb via fastp at Q25 and MiXCR, keeping in-frame beta chains. Rows merge per CDR3 protein into single entries with the most common DNA and genes. The V and J calls, along with clone size, are taken from TCRdb and not from the paper's own processing. In all, the sample holds about 380,000 distinct CDR3 sequences, and 15% of those were seen once. About 7.3% of the sample rests with the top ten.

Stable hyperthyroidism was defined as no progression to ophthalmopathy within 18 months of follow-up. Hyperthyroidism patients were newly diagnosed, were aged 18 to 65 years, and had a disease duration under 2 months. Patients were excluded if they had other autoimmune diseases, uncontrolled infections, pregnancy or lactation. Diagnosis was based on clinical symptoms, serum thyroxine, TRAb, thyroid ultrasound and orbital computed tomography. Ficoll-Paque density gradient centrifugation was used to isolate PBMCs from 8 to 10 ml of fresh peripheral blood. Total RNA was extracted using Trizol reagent, and RNA quality was checked on an Agilent 2100 Bioanalyzer. From cysteine to phenylalanine, the CDR3 is 10 amino acids long. Solely the CDR3 DNA is kept, with 30 bases framed from the first base. CDR1 and CDR2 were assigned from the germline V gene as MNHEY and SVGAGI. Deletion took 2 bases off V and 10 bases off J, with a span of 5 bases between the germline ends.

The sequence was obtained from a woman younger than 30 with stable Graves' hyperthyroidism. Donor details come from another sample of the same person, matched by shared clones. Sequenced sample: peripheral blood. The sequence is built from TRBV6-5 and TRBJ1-1, with the D segment identity uncertain. The nucleotide sequence reads TGTGCCAGCAGTTACGACTTAGCTTTCTTT. It translates to CASSYDLAFF.